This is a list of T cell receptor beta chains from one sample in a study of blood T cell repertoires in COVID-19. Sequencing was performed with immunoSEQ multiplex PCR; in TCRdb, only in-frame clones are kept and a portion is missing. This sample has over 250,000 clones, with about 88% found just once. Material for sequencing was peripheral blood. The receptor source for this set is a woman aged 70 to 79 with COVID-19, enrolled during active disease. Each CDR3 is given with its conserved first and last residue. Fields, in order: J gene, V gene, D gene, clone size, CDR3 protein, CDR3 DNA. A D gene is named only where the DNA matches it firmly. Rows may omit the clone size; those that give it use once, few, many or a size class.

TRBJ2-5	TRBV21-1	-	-	CASSAPRVVDQETQYF	TGTGCCAGCAGCGCCCCCAGGGTCGTTGATCAAGAGACCCAGTACTTC
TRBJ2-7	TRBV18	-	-	CASSPLDSLGFYEQYF	TGTGCCAGCTCACCACTGGACAGTTTGGGGTTCTACGAGCAGTACTTC
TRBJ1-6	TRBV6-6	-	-	CASSPRTPQMYNSPLHF	TGTGCCAGCAGTCCTCGGACTCCCCAGATGTATAATTCACCCCTCCACTTT
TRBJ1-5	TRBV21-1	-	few	CASSKGNREHQPQHF	TGTGCCAGCAGCAAAGGTAACAGGGAGCATCAGCCCCAGCATTTT
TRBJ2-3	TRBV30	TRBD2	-	CAWSRLAGGTDTQYF	TGTGCCTGGAGTAGACTAGCGGGGGGAACAGATACGCAGTATTTT
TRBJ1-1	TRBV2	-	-	CASSEQGTNTEAFF	TGTGCCAGCAGTGAACAGGGGACGAACACTGAAGCTTTCTTT
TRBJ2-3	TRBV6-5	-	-	CASSRNSRDTQYF	TGTGCCAGCAGTAGGAACAGCCGAGATACGCAGTATTTT
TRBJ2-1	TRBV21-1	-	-	CASSKGCSSYNEQFF	TGTGCCAGCAGCAAAGGGTGCAGCTCCTACAATGAGCAGTTCTTC
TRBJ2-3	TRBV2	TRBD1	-	CASSRDRTDTQYF	TGTGCCAGCAGTAGGGACAGGACAGATACGCAGTATTTT
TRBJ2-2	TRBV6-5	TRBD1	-	CASTTGTVNTGELFF	TGTGCCAGCACCACCGGGACAGTGAACACCGGGGAGCTGTTTTTT
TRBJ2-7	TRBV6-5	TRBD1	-	CASSLTGTGGNEQYF	TGTGCCAGCAGTCTTACCGGGACAGGGGGAAACGAGCAGTACTTC
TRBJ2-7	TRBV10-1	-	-	CASSDGGSYEQYF	TGCGCCAGCAGTGACGGGGGAAGCTACGAGCAGTACTTC
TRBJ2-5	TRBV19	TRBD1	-	CASSIGGQKLETQYF	TGTGCCAGTAGTATAGGGGGACAGAAACTAGAGACCCAGTACTTC
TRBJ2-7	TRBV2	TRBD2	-	CASSEADGGGTYEQYF	TGTGCCAGCAGTGAAGCGGACGGGGGGGGTACCTACGAGCAGTACTTC
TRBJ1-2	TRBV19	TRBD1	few	CASHPGQVANYGYTF	TGTGCCAGTCACCCGGGACAGGTGGCTAACTATGGCTACACCTTC
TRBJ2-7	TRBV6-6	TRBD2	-	CASSPIISGEGNGQYF	TGTGCCAGCAGCCCGATTATTAGCGGGGAGGGGAATGGGCAGTACTTC
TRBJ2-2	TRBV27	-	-	CASSSPGHPNTGELFF	TGTGCCAGCAGTTCGCCGGGACACCCGAACACCGGGGAGCTGTTTTTT
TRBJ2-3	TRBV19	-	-	CASSMELARLDTQYF	TGTGCCAGTAGTATGGAACTAGCCCGTCTGGATACGCAGTATTTT
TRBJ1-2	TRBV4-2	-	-	CASSQDLGGAYGYTF	TGTGCCAGCAGCCAAGATCTGGGTGGGGCGTATGGCTACACCTTC
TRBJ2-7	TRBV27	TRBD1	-	CASSLSGQGAYEQYF	TGTGCCAGCAGTTTATCGGGACAGGGTGCCTACGAGCAGTACTTC
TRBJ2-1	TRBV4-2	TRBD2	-	CASSQVGGGAGNEQFF	TGTGCCAGCAGCCAAGTTGGCGGGGGGGCGGGCAATGAGCAGTTCTTC
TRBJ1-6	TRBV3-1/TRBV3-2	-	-	CASSQDWQAGETYNSPLHF	TGTGCCAGCAGCCAAGATTGGCAAGCAGGGGAGACCTATAATTCACCCCTCCACTTT
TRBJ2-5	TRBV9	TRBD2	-	CASSVALAEETQYF	TGTGCCAGCAGCGTAGCACTAGCGGAAGAGACCCAGTACTTC
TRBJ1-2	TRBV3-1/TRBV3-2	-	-	CASSLGGDNYGYTF	TGTGCCAGCAGCCTAGGGGGGGATAACTATGGCTACACCTTC
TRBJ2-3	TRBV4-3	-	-	CASSQGILALTDGTDTQYF	TGCGCCAGCAGCCAAGGAATACTAGCCTTAACCGACGGCACAGATACGCAGTATTTT
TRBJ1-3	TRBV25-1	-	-	CASSEGGDSGNTIYF	TGTGCCAGCAGTGAGGGGGGGGACTCTGGAAACACCATATATTTT
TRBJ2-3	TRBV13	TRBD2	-	CASSLALAGTKDTQYF	TGTGCCAGCAGCTTAGCACTAGCGGGGACGAAAGATACGCAGTATTTT
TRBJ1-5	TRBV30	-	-	CAWNLQGRRDNQPQHF	TGTGCCTGGAACTTACAGGGACGACGTGACAATCAGCCCCAGCATTTT
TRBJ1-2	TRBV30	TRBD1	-	CAWSQSGTGRNYGYTF	TGTGCCTGGAGCCAATCCGGGACAGGGAGGAACTATGGCTACACCTTC
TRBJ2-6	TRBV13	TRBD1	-	CASSLILQGAQSGANVLTF	TGTGCCAGCAGCTTGATCTTACAGGGGGCGCAGTCTGGGGCCAACGTCCTGACTTTC
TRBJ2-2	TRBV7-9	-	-	CASSLSYSSNTGELFF	TGTGCCAGCAGCTTATCTTACAGCTCGAACACCGGGGAGCTGTTTTTT